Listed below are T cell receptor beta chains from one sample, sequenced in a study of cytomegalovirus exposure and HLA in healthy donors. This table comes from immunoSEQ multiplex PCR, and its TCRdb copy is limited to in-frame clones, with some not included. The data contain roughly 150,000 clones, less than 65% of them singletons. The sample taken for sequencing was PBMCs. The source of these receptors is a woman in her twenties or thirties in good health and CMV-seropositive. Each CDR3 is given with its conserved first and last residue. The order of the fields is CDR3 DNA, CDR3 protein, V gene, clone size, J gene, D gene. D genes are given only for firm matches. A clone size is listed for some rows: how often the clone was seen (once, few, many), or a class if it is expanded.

cdr3_nt: TGCGCCAGCAGCTTCATGAGCGACACTGAAGCTTTCTTT; cdr3_aa: CASSFMSDTEAFF; v_call: TRBV5-1; clone_size: once; j_call: TRBJ1-1; d_call: NA
cdr3_nt: TGTGCCAGCTCACCCTCAGGGGACAGAGCGAACACTGAAGCTTTCTTT; cdr3_aa: CASSPSGDRANTEAFF; v_call: TRBV18; clone_size: NA; j_call: TRBJ1-1; d_call: TRBD1
cdr3_nt: TGTGCCAGCTCAGGATCCCGGGAGCAGCCCCAGCATTTT; cdr3_aa: CASSGSREQPQHF; v_call: TRBV18; clone_size: NA; j_call: TRBJ1-5; d_call: NA
cdr3_nt: TGTGCCAGCAGTCTGGGGGGGAGAAACACCATATATTTT; cdr3_aa: CASSLGGRNTIYF; v_call: TRBV28; clone_size: NA; j_call: TRBJ1-3; d_call: NA
cdr3_nt: TGCGCCAGCAGCCAAGATGGCACTAGACTACCTAATTCCCCCCTCCACTTT; cdr3_aa: CASSQDGTRLPNSPLHF; v_call: TRBV4-1; clone_size: few; j_call: TRBJ1-6; d_call: NA
cdr3_nt: TGTGCCAGCAGTCACTCCGGGGGACCGAATTCACCCCTCCACTTT; cdr3_aa: CASSHSGGPNSPLHF; v_call: TRBV7-3; clone_size: few; j_call: TRBJ1-6; d_call: NA
cdr3_nt: TGTGCCATCAGTGCCCCGACTAGCGGGAAGTCTACAGATACGCAGTATTTT; cdr3_aa: CAISAPTSGKSTDTQYF; v_call: TRBV10-3; clone_size: NA; j_call: TRBJ2-3; d_call: TRBD2
cdr3_nt: TGCGCCAGCAGCTTGGGACAGGGACAGCCCCAGCATTTT; cdr3_aa: CASSLGQGQPQHF; v_call: TRBV5-1; clone_size: NA; j_call: TRBJ1-5; d_call: TRBD1
cdr3_nt: TGCAGCGTTGGGATTAATAGGGGAGAGACCCAGTACTTC; cdr3_aa: CSVGINRGETQYF; v_call: TRBV29-1; clone_size: NA; j_call: TRBJ2-5; d_call: NA
cdr3_nt: TGTGCCAGCAGTTACTCGACAGCGTCTTTTAATTCCCCCCTCCACTTT; cdr3_aa: CASSYSTASFNSPLHF; v_call: TRBV6-5; clone_size: NA; j_call: TRBJ1-6; d_call: NA
cdr3_nt: TGTGCTAGCAGCCCTCTGACAGGGCCCCAAGAGACCCAGTACTTC; cdr3_aa: CASSPLTGPQETQYF; v_call: TRBV7-7; clone_size: NA; j_call: TRBJ2-5; d_call: TRBD1
cdr3_nt: TGTGCCAGCAGCTTAGCGTTAGGGGACTCTGGAAACACCATATATTTT; cdr3_aa: CASSLALGDSGNTIYF; v_call: TRBV7-2; clone_size: NA; j_call: TRBJ1-3; d_call: NA
cdr3_nt: TGTGCCAGCAGAGACAGGGGAAATCAGCCCCAGCATTTT; cdr3_aa: CASRDRGNQPQHF; v_call: TRBV6-6; clone_size: NA; j_call: TRBJ1-5; d_call: TRBD1
cdr3_nt: TGTGCCAGTAGAACCGCGGGCTGGGCTTACGAGCAGTACTTC; cdr3_aa: CASRTAGWAYEQYF; v_call: TRBV19; clone_size: NA; j_call: TRBJ2-7; d_call: NA
cdr3_nt: TGCGCCAGCAGCTTTGGATTGTTTTCTAGCGGGAGTTATGAGCAGTTCTTC; cdr3_aa: CASSFGLFSSGSYEQFF; v_call: TRBV5-1; clone_size: NA; j_call: TRBJ2-1; d_call: TRBD2
cdr3_nt: TGTGCCAGCAGCTTCGGGACAGAAAAGTACAATGAGCAGTTCTTC; cdr3_aa: CASSFGTEKYNEQFF; v_call: TRBV5-4; clone_size: NA; j_call: TRBJ2-1; d_call: TRBD1
cdr3_nt: TGTGCCGGATCCCCGGAGAACCAAGAGACCCAGTACTTC; cdr3_aa: CAGSPENQETQYF; v_call: TRBV7-9; clone_size: NA; j_call: TRBJ2-5; d_call: NA
cdr3_nt: TGCGCCAGCAGCCCCCCCGATCGTCGACGGGAGCCCCAGCATTTT; cdr3_aa: CASSPPDRRREPQHF; v_call: TRBV5-1; clone_size: NA; j_call: TRBJ1-5; d_call: NA
cdr3_nt: TGCGCCAGCAGAGAAAGGGGGAAGGACGAGCAGTACTTC; cdr3_aa: CASRERGKDEQYF; v_call: TRBV10-2; clone_size: few; j_call: TRBJ2-7; d_call: NA
cdr3_nt: TGTGCCAGCAGTAAACTAGCGGGGGTCAGAATAGAGCAGTTCTTC; cdr3_aa: CASSKLAGVRIEQFF; v_call: TRBV6-5; clone_size: NA; j_call: TRBJ2-1; d_call: TRBD2
cdr3_nt: TGCGCCAGCAGCTTAAGGGACAGGGAAGCTGGCTACACCTTC; cdr3_aa: CASSLRDREAGYTF; v_call: TRBV5-1; clone_size: NA; j_call: TRBJ1-2; d_call: TRBD1
cdr3_nt: TGTGCCAGCAGCCACGGGGATAATGAGCAGTTCTTC; cdr3_aa: CASSHGDNEQFF; v_call: TRBV13; clone_size: NA; j_call: TRBJ2-1; d_call: NA
cdr3_nt: TGTGCCAGCAGCCCGGGGACAATAAACACTGAAGCTTTCTTT; cdr3_aa: CASSPGTINTEAFF; v_call: TRBV5-8; clone_size: NA; j_call: TRBJ1-1; d_call: NA
cdr3_nt: TGTGCCAGCAGCTTATTGGGACAATATGCTGGCTACACCTTC; cdr3_aa: CASSLLGQYAGYTF; v_call: TRBV13; clone_size: once; j_call: TRBJ1-2; d_call: NA
cdr3_nt: TGTGCCAGCTCACCACCTAGCGGGGGTAGCTCCTACGAGCAGTACTTC; cdr3_aa: CASSPPSGGSSYEQYF; v_call: TRBV18; clone_size: few; j_call: TRBJ2-7; d_call: TRBD2
cdr3_nt: TGTGCCAGCAGTTTATCGGACAGGGCGCAGTATTTT; cdr3_aa: CASSLSDRAQYF; v_call: TRBV27; clone_size: NA; j_call: TRBJ2-3; d_call: TRBD1
cdr3_nt: TGTGCCAGCAGTGAGGGACAGGGGGTCGGAGAGACCCAGTACTTC; cdr3_aa: CASSEGQGVGETQYF; v_call: TRBV28; clone_size: NA; j_call: TRBJ2-5; d_call: TRBD1
cdr3_nt: TGTGCCAGTAGCCTGCCACAGGGGAACACTGAAGCTTTCTTT; cdr3_aa: CASSLPQGNTEAFF; v_call: TRBV19; clone_size: few; j_call: TRBJ1-1; d_call: NA
cdr3_nt: TGTGCCAGCAGTCAGAACACAGGGGAATCCTACGAGCAGTACTTC; cdr3_aa: CASSQNTGESYEQYF; v_call: TRBV11-2; clone_size: once; j_call: TRBJ2-7; d_call: TRBD1
cdr3_nt: TGTGCCAGCAGCTTAGGGGAGACCCGCTCCTACGAGCAGTACTTC; cdr3_aa: CASSLGETRSYEQYF; v_call: TRBV7-6; clone_size: NA; j_call: TRBJ2-7; d_call: NA